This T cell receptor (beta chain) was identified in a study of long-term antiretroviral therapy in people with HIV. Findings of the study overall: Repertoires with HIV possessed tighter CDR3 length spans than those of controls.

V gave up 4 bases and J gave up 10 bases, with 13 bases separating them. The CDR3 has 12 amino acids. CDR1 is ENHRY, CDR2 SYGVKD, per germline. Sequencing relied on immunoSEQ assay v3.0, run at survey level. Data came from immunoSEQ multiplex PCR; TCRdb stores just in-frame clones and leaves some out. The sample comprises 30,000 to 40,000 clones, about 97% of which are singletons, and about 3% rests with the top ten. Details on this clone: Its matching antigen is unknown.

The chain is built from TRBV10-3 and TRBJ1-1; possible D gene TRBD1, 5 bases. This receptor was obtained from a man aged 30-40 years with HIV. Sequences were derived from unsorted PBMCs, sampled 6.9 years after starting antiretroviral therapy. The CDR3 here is CAISGQGFGAFF. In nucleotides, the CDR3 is TGTGCCATCAGTGGGCAGGGCTTTGGAGCTTTCTTT.